These 31 T cell receptor beta chains originate from one sample sequenced in a study of blood T cell repertoires in COVID-19. This table comes from immunoSEQ multiplex PCR, and its TCRdb copy is limited to in-frame clones, with some not included. The repertoire holds some 120,000 clones, with approximately 90% as singletons. The sequencing sample was made of peripheral blood. The receptors here all came from a woman aged 45-59 years with acute or convalescent COVID-19.

This clone was found a few times. V gene TRBV7-8 combines with J gene TRBJ1-2; unclear D gene. The V gene lost 5 bases and the J gene lost 8 bases, with 21 bases spanning the gap. CDR1 and CDR2 from the germline V gene are SGHVS and FQNEAQ. The CDR3 consists of 15 residues. The CDR3 loop is CASSPLGGHDLGYTF. In DNA, the CDR3 is TGTGCCAGCAGCCCCCTGGGAGGGCACGATTTGGGCTACACCTTC.

The rearrangement joins TRBV24-1 to TRBJ2-7, with a tentative D call TRBD2 (6 bases). Deletions cut 7 bases from V and 4 bases from J, with 31 bases between. Germline V lookup: CDR1 KGHDR, CDR2 SFDVKD. This CDR3 is built from 19 residues. For the CDR3, the DNA is TGTGCCACCAGAATTACCGGGAGATCCAAAGAAAAAACTGAGTACGAGCAGTACTTC. Translating it yields CATRITGRSKEKTEYEQYF.

The chain carries TRBV4-3 and TRBJ1-2; D call uncertain. Per the germline V gene, CDR1 is LGHNA and CDR2 is YSLEER. With 3 bases removed from V and 2 bases from J, the gap between germline ends came to 10 bases. The CDR3 is made up of 14 amino acids. The CDR3 DNA reads as TGCGCCAGCAGCCAGGACCTAGCCAACTATGGCTACACCTTC. It codes for CASSQDLANYGYTF.

The CDR3 reads CASSASKSSGGTDTQYF. CDR3 DNA sequence: TGTGCCAGCAGTGCCTCGAAATCTAGCGGGGGTACAGATACGCAGTATTTT. The genes are TRBV6-4 and TRBJ2-3; the match to TRBD2 covers 10 bases. V was clipped by 4 bases and J by 3 bases; unmatched bases: 10. Germline V gives CDR1 MRHNA, CDR2 SNTAGT. This CDR3 comprises 17 residues.

This rearrangement joins TRBV18 to TRBJ1-5; 8 nucleotides align to TRBD1. Germline lookup yields CDR1 KGHSH and CDR2 LQKENI. V was clipped by 0 bases and J by 3 bases; unmatched bases: 4. This CDR3 comprises 16 residues. CDR3 in DNA: TGTGCCAGCTCACCACCGGGGACAGGACCCAATCAGCCCCAGCATTTT. It codes for CASSPPGTGPNQPQHF. Looking up the rest from reference TRBV18 and TRBJ1-5 gives the full variable domain: NAGVMQNPRHLVRRRGQEARLRCSPMKGHSHVYWYRQLPEEGLKFMVYLQKENIIDESGMPKERFSAEFPKEGPSILRIQQVVRGDSAAYFCASSPPGTGPNQPQHFGDGTRLSIL.

The J gene is TRBJ1-1, the V gene TRBV2; no definite D call. Germline CDR1 SNHLY, CDR2 FYNNEI. CDR3 length: 15 residues. The V and J ends lost 4 bases and 6 bases respectively, with 18 bases between them. CDR3 in amino acids: CASSVMFGGVAEAFF. CDR3 nucleotide sequence: TGTGCCAGCAGTGTAATGTTTGGCGGGGTGGCTGAAGCTTTCTTT.

This clone was seen just once. The rearrangement links TRBV6-2 or TRBV6-3 to TRBJ1-1; D not certain. With 5 bases removed from V and 2 bases from J, the gap between germline ends came to 12 bases. Per the germline V gene, CDR1 is MNHEY and CDR2 is SVGEGT. This CDR3 is 14 amino acids long. Here the CDR3 reads CASSTSRINTEAFF. DNA for the CDR3: TGTGCCAGCAGTACCTCGCGGATTAACACTGAAGCTTTCTTT.

The chain recombines TRBV2 with TRBJ1-1; D unclear. The germline CDR1 and CDR2 sequences are SNHLY and FYNNEI. Trimming cost V 7 bases and J 1 base, with 10 bases left between them. The CDR3 runs 13 residues. The CDR3 DNA reads TGTGCCAGCATGGCAGAATCGAACACTGAAGCTTTCTTT. Translating it yields CASMAESNTEAFF. Supplemented by reference TRBV2 and TRBJ1-1, the full variable domain reads EPEVTQTPSHQVTQMGQEVILRCVPISNHLYFYWYRQILGQKVEFLVSFYNNEISEKSEIFDDQFSVERPDGSNFTLKIRSTKLEDSAMYFCASMAESNTEAFFGQGTRLTVV.

The table lists this clone with many counts. This chain joins TRBV18 and TRBJ1-1; TRBD1 agrees at 7 bases. Germline V gene sequence: CDR1 KGHSH, CDR2 LQKENI. Trimming took 0 bases from V and 4 from J; bases not matched to a gene: 8. The CDR3 has 16 residues. CDR3 sequence reads: CASSPPRGQGSTEAFF. The CDR3, as DNA: TGTGCCAGCTCACCACCTAGGGGGCAGGGATCCACTGAAGCTTTCTTT.

In regard to this clone: The junction departs from germline at one end; a sequencing error may be responsible. The rearrangement joins TRBV5-4 to TRBJ2-3; the match to TRBD2 covers 11 bases. CDR1 and CDR2 from the germline V gene are SGHNT and YYREEE (reference sequence). The CDR3 is made up of 19 amino acids. CDR3 loop: CASSLDTSGRVGRADTQYF. CDR3 in DNA: TGTGCCAGCAGTTTGGATACTAGCGGGAGAGTCGGGAGGGCAGATACGCAGTATTTT.

This clone was counted between two and nine times. The chain uses TRBV19 and TRBJ2-3; D unresolved. Germline CDR1 is LNHDA and CDR2 is SQIVND (reference sequence). Trimming pared 5 bases from V and 1 base from J, leaving 7 bases between. The CDR3 spans 13 residues. CDR3: CASSVYGTDTQYF. CDR3 DNA sequence: TGTGCCAGTAGTGTCTACGGCACAGATACGCAGTATTTT.

V is TRBV6-1 and J is TRBJ2-7; D perhaps matches TRBD2 (6 bases). Per germline, CDR1 MNHNS and CDR2 SASEGT. The length of the CDR3 is 14 residues. Trimming removed 1 base at V and 4 bases at J, with 11 bases between. This CDR3 is CASSEVSGDYEQYF. CDR3 in DNA: TGTGCCAGCAGTGAAGTCTCGGGGGATTACGAGCAGTACTTC.

The rearrangement uses TRBV18 and TRBJ2-7; D gene ambiguous. The CDR3 has 15 amino acids. Germline CDR1 and CDR2: KGHSH and LQKENI. Trimming took off 3 bases at V and 6 bases at J, with 18 bases between the two ends. CDR3 nucleotide sequence: TGTGCCAGCTCACCGACTTCCGTAATACCTCCCGAGCAGTACTTC. It specifies CASSPTSVIPPEQYF.

This clone was counted a single time. The chain carries TRBV12-5 and TRBJ2-2; TRBD1 is a possible D gene (6 bases). V gave up 5 bases and J gave up 7 bases, with 8 bases separating them. From germline, CDR1 is LGHNT and CDR2 FRNRAP. This CDR3 contains 12 residues. In nucleotides, the CDR3 is TGTGCTAGTGGTATACAGGGCGGGGAGCTGTTTTTT. Translating it yields CASGIQGGELFF.

The DNA for the CDR3 is TGTGCCAGCAGTGCGCTCTATAGGTCATCTAGTCAGCCCCAGCATTTT. This encodes CASSALYRSSSQPQHF. V gene TRBV6-4 combines with J gene TRBJ1-5; D not resolved. The germline V gene encodes CDR1 MRHNA and CDR2 SNTAGT. V was pared by 4 bases and J by 6 bases, with 19 bases between. The CDR3 spans 16 residues.

This clone was observed a single time. V and J are TRBV6-2 or TRBV6-3 and TRBJ2-3; possible D gene TRBD2, 6 bases. Trimming stripped 2 bases from V and 2 bases from J, with 17 bases between. Germline CDR1 reads MNHEY; CDR2 reads SVGEGT. The CDR3 has 17 amino acids. The CDR3 DNA sequence: TGTGCCAGCAGTTACGAACTTGGGGGGAGGACCACAGATACGCAGTATTTT. It translates to CASSYELGGRTTDTQYF.

The CDR3 is CASSLGWASGRNQPQHF. The CDR3, as DNA: TGTGCCAGCAGTTTAGGATGGGCAAGCGGTAGGAATCAGCCCCAGCATTTT. This chain connects TRBV28 to TRBJ1-5; D unclear. V lost 2 bases to trimming and J lost 4 bases, with 18 bases between them. CDR1 and CDR2 (germline): MDHEN, SYDVKM. This CDR3 has 17 amino acids.

The chain employs TRBV5-1 and TRBJ1-3; 8 bases match TRBD1. The CDR3 sequence is 16 residues long. CDR1 SGHRS and CDR2 YFSETQ come from the germline V gene. With V trimmed by 4 bases and J by 4 bases, 10 bases remained unmatched. The CDR3 coding sequence is TGCGCCAGCAGCCCCGGACAGGGTGGGAGGGGAAACACCATATATTTT. This translates into CASSPGQGGRGNTIYF.

CDR3 DNA sequence: TGCGCCAGCAGCGTGACCCGACAGGGTGGTGGCTCCTATAATTCACCCCTCCACTTT. This gives the protein CASSVTRQGGGSYNSPLHF. The chain has TRBV5-1 and TRBJ1-6; 7 bases line up with TRBD1. The CDR3 loop spans 19 amino acids. The germline CDR1 and CDR2 sequences are SGHRS and YFSETQ. The trim removed 4 bases at V and 0 bases at J, leaving 13 bases unmatched.

The CDR3 protein is CASSLVTGGGNEQFF. The DNA for the CDR3 is TGTGCCAGCAGCTTAGTGACAGGGGGCGGGAATGAGCAGTTCTTC. The chain has TRBV7-9 and TRBJ2-1, with 10 positions matching TRBD1. The CDR3 is made up of 15 amino acids. Trimming at V came to 1 base and at J to 7 bases, leaving 4 bases not matched to a gene. Germline CDR1 is SEHNR and CDR2 is FQNEAQ (reference sequence). Looking up the rest from reference TRBV7-9 and TRBJ2-1 gives the full variable domain: DTGVSQNPRHKITKRGQNVTFRCDPISEHNRLYWYRQTLGQGPEFLTYFQNEAQLEKSRLLSDRFSAERPKGSFSTLEIQRTEQGDSAMYLCASSLVTGGGNEQFFGPGTRLTVL.

The chain carries TRBV7-3 and TRBJ1-1; 12 bases are a match to TRBD1. Unmatched junction bases numbered 4, after V lost 3 bases and J lost 5 bases. Germline V gene lookup returns CDR1 SGHTA and CDR2 FQGTGA. The CDR3 is 15 residues long. The CDR3 bases are TGTGCCAGCAGCTTCGGGACAGGGGGCTTTACTGAAGCTTTCTTT. Translating gives CASSFGTGGFTEAFF.

A few counts support this clone. This rearrangement joins TRBV19 to TRBJ1-4; 11 bases agree with TRBD1. The CDR3 runs 15 residues. Germline lookup yields CDR1 LNHDA and CDR2 SQIVND (reference sequence). J gave up 7 bases and V 5 bases, and 6 bases lay outside the gene matches. In nucleotides, the CDR3 is TGTGCCAGTAGTCCCGGACAGGGGGCTATTGAAAAACTGTTTTTT. It translates to CASSPGQGAIEKLFF.

This clone has just a few counts. CDR3 loop: CASSRTGELFF. In DNA form, the CDR3 reads TGTGCCAGTTCCAGGACCGGGGAGCTGTTTTTT. The chain uses TRBV19 and TRBJ2-2; D gene uncertain. This CDR3 spans 11 amino acids. Germline CDR1 LNHDA, CDR2 SQIVND (reference sequence). With 8 bases removed from V and 5 bases from J, the gap between germline ends came to 6 bases. The variable domain in full, with the rest retrieved from reference TRBV19 and TRBJ2-2, is DGGITQSPKYLFRKEGQNVTLSCEQNLNHDAMYWYRQDPGQGLRLIYYSQIVNDFQKGDIAEGYSVSREKKESFPLTVTSAQKNPTAFYLCASSRTGELFFGEGSRLTVL.

This chain links TRBV15 with TRBJ2-1, with no clear D. The CDR3 has 16 residues. The germline gives CDR1 LNHNV, CDR2 YYDKDF (reference sequence). Trimming stripped 5 bases from V and 0 bases from J, with 14 bases between. The CDR3 protein is CATSETWSPSYNEQFF. CDR3 DNA sequence: TGTGCCACCAGCGAGACTTGGAGTCCCTCCTACAATGAGCAGTTCTTC. Full variable domain (missing parts from reference TRBV15 and TRBJ2-1): DAMVIQNPRYQVTQFGKPVTLSCSQTLNHNVMYWYQQKSSQAPKLLFHYYDKDFNNEADTPDNFQSRRPNTSFCFLDIRSPGLGDTAMYLCATSETWSPSYNEQFFGPGTRLTVL.

This clone was seen only once. One junction end disagrees with the germline gene, perhaps due to a read error. CDR3 nucleotides: TGTGCCGGCAGGGGGCAGAACTATGGCTACACCTTC. It codes for CAGRGQNYGYTF. This chain joins TRBV2 and TRBJ1-2, with 8 bases matching TRBD1. Germline values: CDR1 SNHLY, CDR2 FYNNEI. The CDR3 extends over 12 amino acids.

The chain recombines TRBV3-1 (or the pseudogene TRBV3-2) with TRBJ2-3; the match to TRBD1 covers 8 bases. The CDR3 length is 17 residues. Trimming took 1 base from V and 1 from J; bases not matched to a gene: 7. Germline V CDR1 and CDR2: LGHDT, YNNKEL (reference sequence). The DNA of the CDR3 is TGTGCCAGCAGCCAAGGTCCAACAGGGGGTGGCACAGATACGCAGTATTTT. Its protein is CASSQGPTGGGTDTQYF.

The chain recombines TRBV2 with TRBJ2-1; D gene unclear. In germline, CDR1 is SNHLY, CDR2 FYNNEI. V was clipped by 7 bases and J by 4 bases, with 14 bases between them. The CDR3 sequence is 14 residues long. CDR3 DNA: TGTGCCAGCACCGCCGGGTGGATTTACAATGAGCAGTTCTTC. Protein sequence: CASTAGWIYNEQFF.

The rearrangement uses TRBV6-5 and TRBJ2-1; D may be TRBD1 (5 bases). The CDR3 runs 16 residues. The germline V gene encodes CDR1 MNHEY and CDR2 SVGAGI. V was cut by 4 bases and J by 0 bases, with 13 bases left in between. In DNA form, the CDR3 reads TGTGCCAGCAGTTTCAGACAGTCTATCTCCTACAATGAGCAGTTCTTC. It encodes CASSFRQSISYNEQFF.

This clone was seen a few times. This chain connects TRBV3-1 (or the pseudogene TRBV3-2) to TRBJ2-1; a weak D match, TRBD2 (5 bases). This CDR3 comprises 15 residues. Germline V gives CDR1 LGHDT, CDR2 YNNKEL (reference sequence). The V end was cut by 0 bases, the J end by 0 bases, with 6 bases between. The DNA for the CDR3 is TGTGCCAGCAGCCAAGAGGCGGGCTCCTACAATGAGCAGTTCTTC. Protein sequence: CASSQEAGSYNEQFF.

The chain has TRBV10-2 and TRBJ1-1, with a tentative D call TRBD1 (6 bases). V was trimmed by 8 bases and J by 5 bases, leaving 12 bases between them. Germline-derived CDR1 and CDR2 are WSHSY and SAAADI. This CDR3 has 12 residues. The CDR3 reads CASSKGGTEAFF. The CDR3, as DNA: TGCGCCAGCTCGAAAGGGGGAACTGAAGCTTTCTTT.

The chain is built from TRBV30 and TRBJ2-3; 10 positions match TRBD1. This CDR3 is 16 amino acids long. Germline V CDR1 and CDR2: GTSNPN, SVGIG (reference sequence). V shed 4 bases, J shed 6 bases, and the junction held 13 bases outside the gene matches. The CDR3 nucleotides are TGTGCCTGGACCCACCCTGGGACAGGGGTAGGGGATACGCAGTATTTT. It encodes CAWTHPGTGVGDTQYF. Drawing the rest from reference TRBV30 and TRBJ2-3, the complete variable domain is SQTIHQWPATLVQPVGSPLSLECTVEGTSNPNLYWYRQAAGRGLQLLFYSVGIGQISSEVPQNLSASRPQDRQFILSSKKLLLSDSGFYLCAWTHPGTGVGDTQYFGPGTRLTVL.